This T cell receptor (beta chain) was recorded in a study of spatial heterogeneity in lung cancer (dated by TCRdb to the late 2010s). For the study in its entirety: Beta-chain transcripts were consistently detected in greater numbers than alpha-chain transcripts, which likely reflected higher beta-chain transcript abundance. In tumor regions, TCR transcript counts showed a strong correlation with a T cell transcriptional module score from matched bulk RNA-seq. In the raw uncorrected reads, each unique combination of TCR and UMI appeared more than ten times on average. In non-small cell lung cancer, the study made a quantitative comparison of TCR alpha and beta repertoires among multiple tumor regions, matched nontumor lung and blood. The study linked features of the TCR repertoire to counts of nonsynonymous mutations, which were determined by whole-exome sequencing of tumor tissue. At surgery, both alpha and beta chains were TCR-sequenced in 220 tumor regions, fewer than 80 matched nontumor lung samples and some 58 PBMC samples.

This specimen's time point label, per the study, means: sample taken at primary tumor resection. Donors were around 71 patients with early-stage, untreated non-small cell lung cancer from the lung TRACERx cohort. For TCR sequencing, whole RNA was extracted from tumor and nontumor lung tissue, or from cryopreserved PBMC samples, and no cell sorting was done. Patients were selected for TCR sequencing only if sufficient RNA was available from at least two tumor regions. A lung pathologist reviewed the tumor and adjacent nontumor lung specimens before the specimens were selected. Reading from cysteine to phenylalanine, the CDR3 counts 13 amino acids. Only CDR3 DNA is held: 39 bases, read in frame from base 1. The germline ends are 7 bases apart after V is trimmed by 0 bases and J by 10 bases. CDR1 and CDR2, looked up from the germline V gene (reference sequence), are MNHEY and SMNVEV. The library was built by means of 5' RACE. The sample was run on a NextSeq 500. The TCR library protocol attached a unique molecular identifier to each TCR cDNA molecule to allow correction of PCR and sequencing errors. As for how the authors treated the data: TCR identification, UMI-based error correction and CDR3 extraction were performed with Decombinator tools. TCRs above a frequency of 2 per 1,000, corresponding to the top 1% of the tumor frequency distribution, were defined as expanded. Expanded tumor TCRs were classed as regional if statistically deemed absent (corrected P<0.05) from at least one tumor region, otherwise ubiquitous. Renyi diversity was computed with the R vegan package after each repertoire had been subsampled 100 times to 5,000 TCRs. CDR3 similarity networks were built from amino acid triplet string-kernel similarity, connecting CDR3s with pairwise similarity above 0.82. Starting from the raw public reads, TCRdb applied fastp trimming at Q25, assembled clones with MiXCR and retained in-frame beta chains. Rows with a matching CDR3 protein are joined into one entry that keeps the most common DNA and genes. These V and J calls derive from TCRdb rather than the authors' analysis. The sample contains approximately 5,000 distinct CDR3 sequences, roughly 23% of them found a single time. Of the sample, approximately 9.4% falls within the top ten clones.

A note on this clonotype: The clone's antigen remains unknown. No base-level quality is on record; no much larger clone is a single base apart.

The study at large found these results: Additional single-cell paired TCR alpha and beta sequencing was considered necessary to confirm, at a functional level, the hypothesis that regional TCRs recognize regional mutations. The tumor nonsynonymous mutation count correlated with the number of expanded alpha and beta TCRs within the tumor. Counts of ubiquitous and regional expanded TCRs correlated with counts of ubiquitous and regional nonsynonymous mutations, respectively. TCR-seq coverage of tumor T cells was estimated at only 7% to 8.5% for alpha chains and approximately 12% for beta chains.

The clonotype comes from a male donor with early-stage non-small cell lung cancer. The specimen was lung tumor tissue, collected at surgery. The chain is encoded by TRBV27 joined to TRBJ1-6; a confident D gene designation cannot be given. The DNA reads as follows: TGTGCCAGCAGTTTATCCGGCGACTCACCCCTCCACTTT. This gives the protein CASSLSGDSPLHF.